This T cell receptor (beta chain) was recovered during a study of patients and donors after allogeneic stem cell transplantation. TCRdb re-called the RT-PCR reads through MiXCR, storing one row per CDR3 protein. Found here are approximately 140,000 distinct CDR3 sequences, roughly two fifths of them singletons; the top ten hold 50%. The germline gives CDR1 LNHNV, CDR2 YYDKDF (reference sequence). The CDR3 loop spans 12 amino acids. V lost 0 bases to trimming and J lost 10 bases, with 7 bases between them. Sequenced sample: blood, either unsorted or a sorted T cell fraction (not recorded which). The rearrangement uses TRBV15 and TRBJ2-1; the D is unclear. The receptor's source is a human donor who was either an allogeneic HSCT recipient or a stem cell or donor lymphocyte infusion donor (not recorded which). It is not recorded whose cells these are; they may come from a transplant donor. The CDR3 is CATSRDMLEQFF. The CDR3 coding sequence is TGTGCCACCAGCAGAGATATGCTGGAGCAGTTCTTC.